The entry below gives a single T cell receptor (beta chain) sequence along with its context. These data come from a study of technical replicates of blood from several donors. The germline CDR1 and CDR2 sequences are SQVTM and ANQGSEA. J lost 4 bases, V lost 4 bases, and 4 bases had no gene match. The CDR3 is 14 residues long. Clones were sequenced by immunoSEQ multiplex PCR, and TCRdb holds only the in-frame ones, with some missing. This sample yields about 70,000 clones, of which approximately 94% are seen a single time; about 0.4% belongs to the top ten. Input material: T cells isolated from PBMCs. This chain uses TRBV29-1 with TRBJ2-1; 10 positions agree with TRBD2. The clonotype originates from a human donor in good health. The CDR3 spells CSVGGTSVYNEQFF. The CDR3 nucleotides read TGCAGCGTTGGCGGGACTAGCGTATACAATGAGCAGTTCTTC.